One T cell receptor beta chain is described in this entry. Germline values: CDR1 MNHEY, CDR2 SVGEGT. The CDR3 is 14 amino acids. Trimming stripped 2 bases from V and 3 bases from J, with 10 bases between. Per the study methods: Cell counts per sample came from amplifying reference gene primers. Repertoires were generated with immunoSEQ multiplex PCR, while TCRdb's copy carries only in-frame clones and drops some. That table supplies the V and J calls and clone size; D and trimming were determined from the DNA. The table records about 200,000 clones, nearly 90% of them present only once. This record belongs to a study of blood T cell repertoires in COVID-19. Background on the study: The cDNA or gDNA used as material had been derived from T cells, B-cell-depleted T cells, or PBMCs.

The J gene is TRBJ2-5, the V gene TRBV6-2 or TRBV6-3, with D possibly matching TRBD2 (5 bases). The TCR originated in a man in his forties or fifties with acute or convalescent COVID-19. The specimen sequenced was peripheral blood. The DNA of the CDR3 is TGTGCCAGCAGTTACCCAGGACTGAAAGAGACCCAGTACTTC. This translates into CASSYPGLKETQYF.